The 26 T cell receptor beta chains below were found in one sample sequenced in a study of vaccination effects on CD4 cells after COVID-19. Their antigen targets remain unknown. Under the ViraFEST assay, PBMC were stimulated with viral peptide pools so that antigen-specific CD4+ T cells expanded. Sequencing was performed afterwards. Culture proceeded for approximately 10 days, and CD4+ T cells were then isolated. The person was diagnosed with PCR-confirmed SARS-CoV-2 infection between March and December 2020. Method: immunoSEQ multiplex PCR; TCRdb's copy keeps in-frame clones and lacks some. The sample contains around 40,000 clones, 65% to 70% of which appear only once. Sequenced here: CD4+ T cells from PBMCs cultured with a peptide pool, sampled before COVID-19 vaccination. The receptors were gathered from a human donor who had a prior SARS-CoV-2 infection.

This rearrangement joins TRBV6-2 or TRBV6-3 to TRBJ1-2, with TRBD1 identical over 7 bases. J was trimmed by 0 bases and V by 6 bases; bases with no gene match: 1. The CDR3 is made up of 13 amino acids. Germline V CDR1 and CDR2: MNHEY, SVGEGT. The CDR3 spells CASSGTANYGYTF. CDR3 nucleotide sequence: TGTGCCAGCAGCGGGACAGCTAACTATGGCTACACCTTC.

This clone was counted between two and nine times. The chain employs TRBV5-1 and TRBJ1-2; perhaps TRBD1 as D (5 bases). Trimming stripped 3 bases from V and 7 bases from J, with 16 bases between. CDR1 is SGHRS and CDR2 is YFSETQ in the germline V gene. This CDR3 contains 14 residues. The CDR3 protein is CASSSGTPSSGYTF. The CDR3 DNA reads as TGCGCCAGCAGCTCCGGGACCCCTTCCTCTGGCTACACCTTC.

J is TRBJ2-3 and V is TRBV5-1; 9 bases match TRBD2. The CDR3 contains 16 residues. V lost 3 bases and J lost 9; bases outside the gene matches: 14. The germline V gene encodes CDR1 SGHRS and CDR2 YFSETQ. For the CDR3, the DNA is TGCGCCAGCAGCTCGGGTACGGGGGACACTAGCGGGACGCAGTATTTT. This encodes CASSSGTGDTSGTQYF.

This clone has more than one count but fewer than ten. V and J are TRBV18 and TRBJ1-1, with D possibly TRBD1 on 5 matching bases. The CDR3 is made up of 15 amino acids. Germline V gene lookup returns CDR1 KGHSH and CDR2 LQKENI. V dropped 5 bases and J dropped 1 base, with 14 bases sitting between them. The CDR3 region is CASSGARGENTEAFF. The CDR3 DNA sequence: TGTGCCAGCTCAGGGGCACGGGGGGAGAACACTGAAGCTTTCTTT.

The chain links TRBV7-9 to TRBJ1-2; no clear D. Trimming pared 5 bases from V and 6 bases from J, leaving 16 bases between. The germline V gene has CDR1 SEHNR and CDR2 FQNEAQ (reference sequence). The CDR3 consists of 14 residues. In DNA, the CDR3 is TGTGCCAGCAGCCCGAAAAGAGCTACAGATGGCTACACCTTC. Protein product: CASSPKRATDGYTF.

The chain carries TRBV30 and TRBJ1-5; the D is unclear. This CDR3 is 15 amino acids long. CDR1 and CDR2 (germline): GTSNPN, SVGIG (reference sequence). The germline V and J ends were trimmed by 3 bases and 1 base, with 13 bases remaining between them. Here the CDR3 DNA reads TGTGCCTGGAGCCATGATCGTTGGAGCAATCAGCCCCAGCATTTT. It specifies CAWSHDRWSNQPQHF.

This clone came up once. The genes are TRBV4-2 and TRBJ2-5; 7 nucleotides match TRBD1. The junction had 8 bases not matched to a gene; V was cut back by 0 bases and J by 1 base. Germline assignment: CDR1 LGHNA and CDR2 YNFKEQ. CDR3 length: 17 amino acids. The CDR3 DNA sequence: TGTGCCAGCAGCCAAGATCCGGGACAGTACCCCCAAGAGACCCAGTACTTC. Translating gives CASSQDPGQYPQETQYF.

This rearrangement joins TRBV30 to TRBJ2-3; D might be TRBD2 (6 bases). The CDR3 is made up of 13 amino acids. Trimming removed 0 bases from V and 2 bases from J, with 6 bases in between. Germline V lookup: CDR1 GTSNPN, CDR2 SVGIG (reference sequence). The CDR3 reads CAWSVLATDTQYF. The CDR3 bases are TGTGCCTGGAGTGTACTAGCCACAGATACGCAGTATTTT.

In this sample, this clone turned up a few times. This sequence joins TRBV5-1 and TRBJ1-1; TRBD1 aligns across 8 bases. With V trimmed by 5 bases and J by 3 bases, 6 bases remained unmatched. The germline V gene encodes CDR1 SGHRS and CDR2 YFSETQ. The CDR3 loop spans 14 amino acids. CDR3 bases: TGCGCCAGCAGTGACAGGGGAGGGGACACTGAAGCTTTCTTT. Residues: CASSDRGGDTEAFF. Drawing the rest from reference TRBV5-1 and TRBJ1-1, the complete variable domain is KAGVTQTPRYLIKTRGQQVTLSCSPISGHRSVSWYQQTPGQGLQFLFEYFSETQRNKGNFPGRFSGRQFSNSRSEMNVSTLELGDSALYLCASSDRGGDTEAFFGQGTRLTVV.

J is TRBJ2-7 and V is TRBV4-3; 10 bases align to TRBD1. The ends lost 1 base at V and 3 bases at J; junction bases unmatched: 3. Germline assignment: CDR1 LGHNA and CDR2 YSLEER. This CDR3 contains 15 residues. The CDR3, as DNA: TGCGCCAGCAGCCAAGGAGGACAGGGGGGCTACGAGCAGTACTTC. Translation gives CASSQGGQGGYEQYF.

This chain uses TRBV6-5 with TRBJ2-1; 7 bases map to TRBD1. CDR1 is MNHEY and CDR2 is SVGAGI in the germline V gene. CDR3 length: 14 amino acids. V lost 6 bases to trimming and J lost 4 bases; unmatched junction nucleotides: 6. The CDR3 DNA reads as TGTGCCAGCAGGCACGGGACAGAATACAATGAGCAGTTCTTC. It codes for CASRHGTEYNEQFF.

This chain uses TRBV7-2 with TRBJ2-6; D is tentatively TRBD1 or TRBD2 (5 bases each). Trimming cost V 3 bases and J 0 bases, with 12 bases left between them. This CDR3 is 17 amino acids long. CDR1 SGHTA and CDR2 FQGNSA come from the germline V gene. The CDR3 region is CASSLQGRTSGANVLTF. The CDR3 nucleotides are TGTGCCAGCAGCTTGCAGGGACGGACCTCTGGGGCCAACGTCCTGACTTTC.

This chain joins TRBV11-2 and TRBJ1-2; D gene ambiguous. Per germline, CDR1 SGHAT and CDR2 FQNNGV. The length of the CDR3 is 14 residues. The germline V and J ends were trimmed by 2 bases and 4 bases, with 11 bases remaining between them. The CDR3 is CASSLTAGSYGYTF. CDR3 coding DNA: TGTGCCAGCAGCTTAACGGCGGGAAGCTATGGCTACACCTTC.

The chain joins TRBV9 to TRBJ2-1; D not certain. Germline CDR1 SGDLS, CDR2 YYNGEE. The V end lost 0 bases, the J end lost 9 bases, and 7 bases lay between the germline ends. This CDR3 spans 12 amino acids. In DNA form, the CDR3 reads TGTGCCAGCAGCGTAGCTGTTGGTGAGCAGTTCTTC. Amino acid sequence: CASSVAVGEQFF.

The gene calls are TRBV10-3 and TRBJ2-6, with D unclear. CDR3 length equals 15 residues. V was pared by 3 bases and J by 0 bases, with 6 bases between. Looked up from germline, CDR1 is ENHRY and CDR2 is SYGVKD. This CDR3 is CAISEGRSGANVLTF. CDR3 coding DNA: TGTGCCATCAGTGAAGGACGCTCTGGGGCCAACGTCCTGACTTTC.

This clone was picked up a small number of times. The genes are TRBV15 and TRBJ2-5, with a possible D match to TRBD2 (6 bases). Looked up from germline, CDR1 is LNHNV and CDR2 is YYDKDF (reference sequence). This CDR3 has 13 amino acids. The ends were cut back, 1 base at V and 5 bases at J, with 8 bases in the middle. In DNA, the CDR3 is TGTGCCACCAGCAGAGGCCTAGCGGAGACCCAGTACTTC. Its translation is CATSRGLAETQYF.

The chain links TRBV2 to TRBJ2-1; 10 bases agree with TRBD2. Trimming removed 4 bases from V and 2 bases from J; junction bases left unmatched: 2. From germline, CDR1 is SNHLY and CDR2 FYNNEI. This CDR3 comprises 15 residues. In DNA form, the CDR3 reads TGTGCCAGCAGTGTCAGCGGGAGGGCCTACAATGAGCAGTTCTTC. Protein product: CASSVSGRAYNEQFF.

This clone showed up just a few times. The chain joins TRBV19 to TRBJ1-2; 9 bases map to TRBD1. This CDR3 comprises 15 residues. CDR1 LNHDA and CDR2 SQIVND come from the germline V gene (reference sequence). Germline trimming cut 0 bases from V and 4 bases from J; bases unmatched to any gene: 3. The CDR3 DNA reads as TGTGCCAGTAGTATAGATAGGACAGGGGTCTATGGCTACACCTTC. This gives the protein CASSIDRTGVYGYTF.

The rearrangement uses TRBV6-5 and TRBJ1-5, with D hard to call. The germline V and J ends were trimmed by 6 bases and 2 bases, with 8 bases remaining between them. The CDR3 has 13 residues. The germline CDR1 and CDR2 sequences are MNHEY and SVGAGI. CDR3 coding DNA: TGTGCCAGCAGGGGGTCGGGCAATCAGCCCCAGCATTTT. It is translated as CASRGSGNQPQHF.

This rearrangement joins TRBV4-3 to TRBJ1-1, with a tentative D call TRBD1 (5 bases). Germline V gene lookup returns CDR1 LGHNA and CDR2 YSLEER. Trimming pared 1 base from V and 6 bases from J, leaving 18 bases between. This CDR3 has 16 residues. CDR3 in DNA: TGCGCCAGCAGCCAAGGTTTCCATTACCGGGACGCTGAAGCTTTCTTT. Amino acids: CASSQGFHYRDAEAFF.

The chain employs TRBV11-1 and TRBJ2-5; D could derive from TRBD1 or TRBD2 (5 bases each). The germline gives CDR1 SGHAT, CDR2 FQDESV (reference sequence). The V gene lost 2 bases and the J gene lost 4 bases, with 11 bases spanning the gap. This CDR3 has 14 amino acids. The CDR3 reads CASSLLGVGETQYF. CDR3 DNA sequence: TGTGCCAGCAGCTTATTGGGGGTAGGAGAGACCCAGTACTTC.

The gene calls are TRBV5-1 and TRBJ2-2; 9 bases align to TRBD2. The length of the CDR3 is 17 residues. Per the germline V gene, CDR1 is SGHRS and CDR2 is YFSETQ. Trimming removed 3 bases from V and 5 bases from J; junction bases left unmatched: 11. CDR3 nucleotides: TGCGCCAGCAGCTATGTGGTACTAGCGGGTATAACCGGGGAGCTGTTTTTT. Residues: CASSYVVLAGITGELFF.

The rearrangement uses TRBV5-8 and TRBJ2-7; 11 bases map to TRBD2. CDR1 SGHTS and CDR2 YDEGEE come from the germline V gene. V lost 3 bases to trimming and J lost 3 bases; unmatched junction nucleotides: 5. CDR3 length: 15 amino acids. The CDR3 is CASSSSGGLYYEQYF. CDR3 DNA sequence: TGTGCCAGCAGCTCTAGCGGGGGGCTTTACTACGAGCAGTACTTC.

CDR3 amino acids: CASAPDIMNTEAFF. CDR3 coding DNA: TGTGCCAGCGCCCCCGACATTATGAACACTGAAGCTTTCTTT. The chain recombines TRBV2 with TRBJ1-1; D is unclear. Trimming pared 8 bases from V and 0 bases from J, leaving 13 bases between. Germline V gene data show CDR1 as SNHLY and CDR2 as FYNNEI. This CDR3 has 14 amino acids.

The V call is TRBV5-4, the J call TRBJ2-5; 14 bases align to TRBD2. The germline gives CDR1 SGHNT, CDR2 YYREEE (reference sequence). This CDR3 region has 18 residues. V trimming: 4 bases; J trimming: 5 bases; junction bases outside the gene matches: 13. The chain's CDR3 is CASSAPRPGLAGVETQYF. The CDR3 DNA is TGTGCCAGCAGCGCCCCTCGCCCGGGACTAGCGGGAGTTGAGACCCAGTACTTC.

The CDR3 bases are TGTGCCAGCTCCCTAGGTGGACTAGCGGGAGAGCAGTTCTTC. This encodes CASSLGGLAGEQFF. The chain employs TRBV18 and TRBJ2-1; 12 nucleotides agree with TRBD2. The CDR3 runs to 14 residues. Germline CDR1 is KGHSH and CDR2 is LQKENI. With V trimmed by 6 bases and J by 10 bases, 7 bases remained unmatched.